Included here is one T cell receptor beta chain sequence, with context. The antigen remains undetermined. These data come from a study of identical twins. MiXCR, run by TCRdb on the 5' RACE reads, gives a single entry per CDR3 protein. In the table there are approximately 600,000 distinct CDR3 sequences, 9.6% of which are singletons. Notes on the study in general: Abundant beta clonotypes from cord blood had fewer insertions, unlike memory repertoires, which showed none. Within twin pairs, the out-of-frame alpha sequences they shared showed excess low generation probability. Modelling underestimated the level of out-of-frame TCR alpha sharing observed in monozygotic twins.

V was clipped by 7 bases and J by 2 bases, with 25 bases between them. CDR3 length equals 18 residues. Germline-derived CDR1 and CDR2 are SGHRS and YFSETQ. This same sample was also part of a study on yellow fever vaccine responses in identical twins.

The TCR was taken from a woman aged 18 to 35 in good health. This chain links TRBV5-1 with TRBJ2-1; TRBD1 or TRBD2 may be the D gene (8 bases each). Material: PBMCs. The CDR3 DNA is TGCGCCAGCGGAGCCTCCAGGGGGCCGGGAGGGACCTACAATGAGCAGTTCTTC. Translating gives CASGASRGPGGTYNEQFF.